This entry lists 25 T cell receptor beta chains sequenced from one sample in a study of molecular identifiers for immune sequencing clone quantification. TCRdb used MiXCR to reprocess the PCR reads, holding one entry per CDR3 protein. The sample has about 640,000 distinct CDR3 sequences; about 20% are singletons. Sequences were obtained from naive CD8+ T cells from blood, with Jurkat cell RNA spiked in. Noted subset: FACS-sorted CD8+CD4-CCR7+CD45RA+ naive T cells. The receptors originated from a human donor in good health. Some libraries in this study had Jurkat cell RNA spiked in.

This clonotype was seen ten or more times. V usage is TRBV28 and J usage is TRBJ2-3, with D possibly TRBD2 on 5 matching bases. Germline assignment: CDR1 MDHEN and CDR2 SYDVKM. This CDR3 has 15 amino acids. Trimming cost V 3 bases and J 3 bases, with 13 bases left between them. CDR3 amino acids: CASSLGSGLTDTQYF. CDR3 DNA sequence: TGTGCCAGCAGTTTGGGCTCGGGATTGACAGATACGCAGTATTTT.

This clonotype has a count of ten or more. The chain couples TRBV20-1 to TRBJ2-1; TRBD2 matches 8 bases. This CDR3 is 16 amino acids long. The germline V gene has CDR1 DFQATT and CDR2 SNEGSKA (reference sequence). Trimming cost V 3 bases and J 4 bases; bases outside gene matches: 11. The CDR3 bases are TGCAGTGCTAGTGAGAGCGGGAGTGATGGGTACAATGAGCAGTTCTTC. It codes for CSASESGSDGYNEQFF.

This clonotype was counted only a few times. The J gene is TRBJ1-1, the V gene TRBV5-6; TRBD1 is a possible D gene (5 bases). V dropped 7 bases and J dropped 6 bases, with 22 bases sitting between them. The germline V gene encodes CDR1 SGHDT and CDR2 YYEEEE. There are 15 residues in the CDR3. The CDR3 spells CASYAGSFGIAEAFF. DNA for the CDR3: TGTGCCAGCTATGCAGGGAGTTTCGGTATCGCTGAAGCTTTCTTT. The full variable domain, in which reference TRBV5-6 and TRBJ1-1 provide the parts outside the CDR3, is DAGVTQSPTHLIKTRGQQVTLRCSPKSGHDTVSWYQQALGQGPQFIFQYYEEEERQRGNFPDRFSGHQFPNYSSELNVNALLLGDSALYLCASYAGSFGIAEAFFGQGTRLTVV.

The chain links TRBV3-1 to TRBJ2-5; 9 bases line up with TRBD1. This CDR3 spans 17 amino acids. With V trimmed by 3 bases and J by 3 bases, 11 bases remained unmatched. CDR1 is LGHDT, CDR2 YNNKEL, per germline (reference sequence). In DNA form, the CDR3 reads TGTGCCAGCAGCCATACCCAACTACAGGGGGCAAAAGAGACCCAGTACTTC. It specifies CASSHTQLQGAKETQYF.

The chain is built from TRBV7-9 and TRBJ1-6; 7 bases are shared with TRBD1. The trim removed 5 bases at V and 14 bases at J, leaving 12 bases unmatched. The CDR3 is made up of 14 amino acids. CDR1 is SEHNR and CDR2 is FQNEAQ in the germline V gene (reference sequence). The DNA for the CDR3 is TGTGCCAGCAGCCCCGGGACAGAATTTTTGGCCCTCCACTTT. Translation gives CASSPGTEFLALHF.

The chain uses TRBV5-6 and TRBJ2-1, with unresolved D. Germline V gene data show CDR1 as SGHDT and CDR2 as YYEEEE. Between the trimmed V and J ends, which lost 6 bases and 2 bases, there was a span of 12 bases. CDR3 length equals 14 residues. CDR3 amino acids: CASNTAATYNEQFF. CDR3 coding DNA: TGTGCCAGCAACACAGCCGCCACCTACAATGAGCAGTTCTTC.

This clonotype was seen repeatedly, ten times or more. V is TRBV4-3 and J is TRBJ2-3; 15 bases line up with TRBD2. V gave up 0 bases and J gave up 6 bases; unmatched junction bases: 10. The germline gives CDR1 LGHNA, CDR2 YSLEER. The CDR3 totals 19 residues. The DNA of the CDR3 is TGCGCCAGCAGCCAAGATCGGACTAGCGGGGGGGCAGTAGGTGATACGCAGTATTTT. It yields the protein CASSQDRTSGGAVGDTQYF.

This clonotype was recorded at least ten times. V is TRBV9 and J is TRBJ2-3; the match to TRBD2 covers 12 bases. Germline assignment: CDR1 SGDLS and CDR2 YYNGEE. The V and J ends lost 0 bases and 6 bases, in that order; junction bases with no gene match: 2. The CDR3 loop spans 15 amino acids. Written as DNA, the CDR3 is TGTGCCAGCAGCGTAGGACTAGCGGGGGACGATACGCAGTATTTT. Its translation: CASSVGLAGDDTQYF.

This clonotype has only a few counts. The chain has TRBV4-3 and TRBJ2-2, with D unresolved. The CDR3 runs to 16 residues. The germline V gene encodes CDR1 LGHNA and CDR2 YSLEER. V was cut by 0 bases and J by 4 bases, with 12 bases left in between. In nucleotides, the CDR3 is TGCGCCAGCAGCCAAGATCCCGGGTCGGGCACCGGGGAGCTGTTTTTT. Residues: CASSQDPGSGTGELFF.

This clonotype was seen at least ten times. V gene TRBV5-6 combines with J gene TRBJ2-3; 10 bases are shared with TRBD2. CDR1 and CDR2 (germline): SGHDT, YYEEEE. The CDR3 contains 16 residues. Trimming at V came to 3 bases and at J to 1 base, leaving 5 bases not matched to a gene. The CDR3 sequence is CASSSRTSGRTDTQYF. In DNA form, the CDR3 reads TGTGCCAGCAGCTCGAGGACTAGCGGCCGCACAGATACGCAGTATTTT.

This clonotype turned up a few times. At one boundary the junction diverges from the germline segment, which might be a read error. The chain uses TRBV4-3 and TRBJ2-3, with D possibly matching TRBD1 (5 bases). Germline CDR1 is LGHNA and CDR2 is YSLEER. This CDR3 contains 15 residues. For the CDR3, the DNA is TGCGCCAGCAGCCAAGGGACGGTTACCACAGGTACGCAGTATTTT. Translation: CASSQGTVTTGTQYF.

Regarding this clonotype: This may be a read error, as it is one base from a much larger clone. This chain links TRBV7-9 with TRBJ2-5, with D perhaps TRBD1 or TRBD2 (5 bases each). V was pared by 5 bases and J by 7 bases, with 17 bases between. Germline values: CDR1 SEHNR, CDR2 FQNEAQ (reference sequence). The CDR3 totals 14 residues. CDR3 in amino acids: CASSPRAGRTTQYF. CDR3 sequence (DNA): TGTGCCAGCAGCCCCCGGGCAGGGAGAACGACCCAGTACTTC.

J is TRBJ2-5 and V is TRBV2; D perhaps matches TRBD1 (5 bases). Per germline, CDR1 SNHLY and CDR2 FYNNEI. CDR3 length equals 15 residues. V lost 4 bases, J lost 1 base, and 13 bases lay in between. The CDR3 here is CASSGSRALQETQYF. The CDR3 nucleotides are TGTGCCAGCAGTGGAAGCAGGGCCCTCCAAGAGACCCAGTACTTC.

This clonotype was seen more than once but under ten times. The CDR3 is CAWNEGEGYEQYF. The DNA for the CDR3 is TGTGCCTGGAATGAGGGAGAGGGCTACGAGCAGTACTTC. The chain combines TRBV30 with TRBJ2-7, with D possibly matching TRBD2 (5 bases). The CDR3 runs 13 residues. CDR1 GTSNPN and CDR2 SVGIG come from the germline V gene (reference sequence). V shed 4 bases and J shed 3 bases, with 13 bases lying between them. The variable domain in full, completed from reference TRBV30 and TRBJ2-7, reads SQTIHQWPATLVQPVGSPLSLECTVEGTSNPNLYWYRQAAGRGLQLLFYSVGIGQISSEVPQNLSASRPQDRQFILSSKKLLLSDSGFYLCAWNEGEGYEQYFGPGTRLTVT.

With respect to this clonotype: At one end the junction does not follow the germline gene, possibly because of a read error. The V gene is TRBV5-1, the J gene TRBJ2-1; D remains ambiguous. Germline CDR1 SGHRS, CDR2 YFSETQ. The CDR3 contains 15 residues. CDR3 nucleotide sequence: TGCGCCGGCAGCCAACCAAACTGGGGTTCTAATGAGCAGTTCTTC. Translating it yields CAGSQPNWGSNEQFF. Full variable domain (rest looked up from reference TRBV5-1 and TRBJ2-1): KAGVTQTPRYLIKTRGQQVTLSCSPISGHRSVSWYQQTPGQGLQFLFEYFSETQRNKGNFPGRFSGRQFSNSRSEMNVSTLELGDSALYLCAGSQPNWGSNEQFFGPGTRLTVL.

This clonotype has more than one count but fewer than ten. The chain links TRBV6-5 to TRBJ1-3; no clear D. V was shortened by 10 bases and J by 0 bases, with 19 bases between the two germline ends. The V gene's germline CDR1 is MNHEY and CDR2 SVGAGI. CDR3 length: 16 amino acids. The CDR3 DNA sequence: TGTGCCATAAGCATCCAGATGGGGTTCTCTGGAAACACCATATATTTT. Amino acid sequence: CAISIQMGFSGNTIYF.

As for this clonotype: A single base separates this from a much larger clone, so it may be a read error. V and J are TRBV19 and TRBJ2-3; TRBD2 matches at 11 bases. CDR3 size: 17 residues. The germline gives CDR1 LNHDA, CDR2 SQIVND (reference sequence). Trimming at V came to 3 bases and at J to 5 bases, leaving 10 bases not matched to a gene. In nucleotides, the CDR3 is TGTGCCAGTAGTATTACCTTTAGCGGGGGGGCCGAAGATACGCAGTATTTT. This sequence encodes CASSITFSGGAEDTQYF.

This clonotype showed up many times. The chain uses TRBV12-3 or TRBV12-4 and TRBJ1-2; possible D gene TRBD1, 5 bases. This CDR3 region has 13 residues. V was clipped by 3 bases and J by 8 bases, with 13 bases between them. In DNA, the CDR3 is TGTGCCAGCAGTTTTCCGGGGGTGGAGGGCTACACCTTC. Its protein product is CASSFPGVEGYTF.

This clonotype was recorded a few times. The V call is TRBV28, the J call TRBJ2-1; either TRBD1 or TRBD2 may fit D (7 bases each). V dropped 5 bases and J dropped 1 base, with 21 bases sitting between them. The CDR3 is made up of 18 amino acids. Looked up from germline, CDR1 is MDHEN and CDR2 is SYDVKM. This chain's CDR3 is CASSTGVVGGSSYNEQFF. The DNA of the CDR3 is TGTGCCAGCAGTACAGGGGTGGTCGGCGGGAGTTCCTACAATGAGCAGTTCTTC.

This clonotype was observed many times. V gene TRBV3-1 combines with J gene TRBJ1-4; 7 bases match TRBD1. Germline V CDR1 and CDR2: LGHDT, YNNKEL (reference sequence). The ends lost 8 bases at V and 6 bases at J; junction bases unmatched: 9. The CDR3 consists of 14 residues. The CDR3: CASSQGLKDEKLFF. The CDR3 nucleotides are TGTGCCAGCTCACAGGGGTTAAAGGATGAAAAACTGTTTTTT. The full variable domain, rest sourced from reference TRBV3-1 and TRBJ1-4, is DTAVSQTPKYLVTQMGNDKSIKCEQNLGHDTMYWYKQDSKKFLKIMFSYNNKELIINETVPNRFSPKSPDKAHLNLHINSLELGDSAVYFCASSQGLKDEKLFFGSGTQLSVL.

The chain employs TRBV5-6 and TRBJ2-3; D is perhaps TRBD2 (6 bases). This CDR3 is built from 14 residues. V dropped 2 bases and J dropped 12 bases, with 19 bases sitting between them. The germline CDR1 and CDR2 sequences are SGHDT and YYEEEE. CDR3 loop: CASSFDIRGNSQYF. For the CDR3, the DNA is TGTGCCAGCAGCTTCGATATACGGGGGAATTCCCAGTATTTT. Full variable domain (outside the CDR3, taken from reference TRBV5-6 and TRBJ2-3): DAGVTQSPTHLIKTRGQQVTLRCSPKSGHDTVSWYQQALGQGPQFIFQYYEEEERQRGNFPDRFSGHQFPNYSSELNVNALLLGDSALYLCASSFDIRGNSQYFGPGTRLTVL.

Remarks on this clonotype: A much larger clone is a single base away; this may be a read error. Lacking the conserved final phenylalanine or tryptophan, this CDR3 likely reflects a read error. CDR3 region: CAWSVPLPSGDRIEAFL. The DNA for the CDR3 is TGTGCCTGGAGCGTACCCCTTCCCTCGGGGGATCGCATTGAAGCTTTCTTG. V gene TRBV30 combines with J gene TRBJ1-1; TRBD1 is a possible D gene (5 bases). Looked up from germline, CDR1 is GTSNPN and CDR2 is SVGIG (reference sequence). This CDR3 region has 17 residues. Trimming shortened V by 3 bases and J by 7 bases, and 27 bases separated the two germline ends.

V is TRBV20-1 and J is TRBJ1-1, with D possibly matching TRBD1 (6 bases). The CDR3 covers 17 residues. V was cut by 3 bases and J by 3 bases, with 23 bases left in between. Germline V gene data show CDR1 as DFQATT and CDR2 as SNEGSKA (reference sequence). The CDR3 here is CSASVRDTMFLDTEAFF. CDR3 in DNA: TGCAGTGCTAGTGTCCGGGACACCATGTTTTTGGACACTGAAGCTTTCTTT.

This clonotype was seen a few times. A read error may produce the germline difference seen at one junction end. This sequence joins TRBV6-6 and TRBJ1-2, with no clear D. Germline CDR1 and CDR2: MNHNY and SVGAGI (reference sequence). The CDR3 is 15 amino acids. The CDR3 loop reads CASSHSPGRDYGYTF. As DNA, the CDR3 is TGTGCCAGCAGTCACTCCCCGGGAAGAGACTATGGCTACACCTTC.

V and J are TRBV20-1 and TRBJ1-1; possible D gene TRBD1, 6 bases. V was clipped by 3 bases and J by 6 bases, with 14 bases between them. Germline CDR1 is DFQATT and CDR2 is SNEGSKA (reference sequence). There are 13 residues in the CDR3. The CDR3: CSARETGGPEAFF. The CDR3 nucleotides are TGCAGTGCTAGGGAGACAGGCGGCCCTGAAGCTTTCTTT.